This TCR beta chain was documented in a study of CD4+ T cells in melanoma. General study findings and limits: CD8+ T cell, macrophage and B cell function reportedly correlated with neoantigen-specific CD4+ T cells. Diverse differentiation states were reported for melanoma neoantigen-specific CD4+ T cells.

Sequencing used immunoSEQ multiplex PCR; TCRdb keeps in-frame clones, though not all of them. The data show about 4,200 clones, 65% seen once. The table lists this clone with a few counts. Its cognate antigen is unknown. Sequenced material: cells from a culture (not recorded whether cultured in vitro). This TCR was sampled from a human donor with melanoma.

CDR3 DNA sequence: TGTGCCATCAGTAATGTGGCCCCAGGTACAGATACGCAGTATTTT. Translating gives CAISNVAPGTDTQYF. The V and J genes are TRBV10-3 and TRBJ2-3; unclear D gene. Trimming removed 5 bases from V and 3 bases from J, with 15 bases in between. Germline-derived CDR1 and CDR2 are ENHRY and SYGVKD. The CDR3 runs 15 residues.